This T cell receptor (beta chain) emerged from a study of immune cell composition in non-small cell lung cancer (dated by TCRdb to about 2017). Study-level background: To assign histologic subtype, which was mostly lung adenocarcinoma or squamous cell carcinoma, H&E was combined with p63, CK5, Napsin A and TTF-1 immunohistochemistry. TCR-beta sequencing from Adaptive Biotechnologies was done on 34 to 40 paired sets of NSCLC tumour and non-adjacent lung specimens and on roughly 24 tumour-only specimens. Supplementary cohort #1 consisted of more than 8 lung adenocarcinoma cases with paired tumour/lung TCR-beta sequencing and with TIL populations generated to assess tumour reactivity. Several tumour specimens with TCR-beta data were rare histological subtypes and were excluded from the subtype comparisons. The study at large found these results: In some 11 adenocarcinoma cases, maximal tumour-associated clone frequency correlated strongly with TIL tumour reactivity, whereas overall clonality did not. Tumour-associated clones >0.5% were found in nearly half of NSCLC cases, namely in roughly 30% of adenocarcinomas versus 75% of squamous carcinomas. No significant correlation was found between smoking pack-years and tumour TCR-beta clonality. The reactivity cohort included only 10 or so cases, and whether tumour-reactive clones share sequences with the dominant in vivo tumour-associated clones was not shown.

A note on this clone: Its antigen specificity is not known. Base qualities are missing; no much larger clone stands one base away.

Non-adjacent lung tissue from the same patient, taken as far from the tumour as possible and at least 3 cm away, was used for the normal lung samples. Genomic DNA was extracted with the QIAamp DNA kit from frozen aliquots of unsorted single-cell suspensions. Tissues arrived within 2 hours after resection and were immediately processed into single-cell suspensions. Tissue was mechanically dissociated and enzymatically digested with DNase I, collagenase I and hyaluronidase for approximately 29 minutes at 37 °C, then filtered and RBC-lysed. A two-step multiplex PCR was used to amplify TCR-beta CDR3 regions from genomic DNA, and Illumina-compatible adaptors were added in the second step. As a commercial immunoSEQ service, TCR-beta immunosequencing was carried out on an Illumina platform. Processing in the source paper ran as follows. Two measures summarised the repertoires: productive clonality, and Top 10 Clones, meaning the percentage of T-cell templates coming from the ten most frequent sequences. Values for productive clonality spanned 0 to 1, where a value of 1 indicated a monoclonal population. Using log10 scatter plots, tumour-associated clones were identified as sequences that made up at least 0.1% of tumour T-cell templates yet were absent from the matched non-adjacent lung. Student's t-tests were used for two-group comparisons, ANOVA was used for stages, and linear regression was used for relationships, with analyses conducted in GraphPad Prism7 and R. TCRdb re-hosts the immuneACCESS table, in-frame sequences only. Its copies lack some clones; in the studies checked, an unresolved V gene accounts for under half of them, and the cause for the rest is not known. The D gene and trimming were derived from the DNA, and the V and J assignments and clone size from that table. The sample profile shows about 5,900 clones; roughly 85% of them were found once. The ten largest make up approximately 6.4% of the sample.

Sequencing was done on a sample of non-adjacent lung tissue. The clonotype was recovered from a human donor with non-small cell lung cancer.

The CDR3 region reads CASSLTGGTDTQYF. The nucleotides read TGTGCCAGCAGCTTAACAGGAGGCACAGATACGCAGTATTTT. This sequence uses TRBV7-2 and TRBJ2-3; possibly the D gene is TRBD1, per 5 matching bases. The CDR3 holds 14 amino acids from the cysteine to the phenylalanine. The DNA shown is the 42-base CDR3, in frame from base 1. According to the germline V gene, CDR1 reads SGHTA and CDR2 reads FQGNSA. The trim is 2 bases for V and 1 base for J, with a gap of 7 bases between the germline ends.